The 14 T cell receptor beta chains below come from one sample, sequenced in a study of cytomegalovirus exposure and HLA in healthy donors. The study ran its PCR with 60 Vbeta and 13 Jbeta primers. Clones were sequenced by immunoSEQ multiplex PCR, and TCRdb holds only the in-frame ones, with some missing. The sample lists about 160,000 clones; approximately 80% were seen once. Sequenced sample: PBMCs. These TCRs come from a man between 18 and 29 years old in good health and CMV-seropositive.

V and J are TRBV6-5 and TRBJ2-7; 8 bases line up with TRBD2. The V and J ends lost 6 bases and 2 bases, in that order; junction bases with no gene match: 9. The CDR3 has 15 amino acids. The germline CDR1 and CDR2 sequences are MNHEY and SVGAGI. The CDR3 nucleotides read TGTGCCAGCAGCTCGGGTAGCGGGGCTGCCTACGAGCAGTACTTC. It specifies CASSSGSGAAYEQYF.

The gene calls are TRBV5-4 and TRBJ2-7; the D gene is possibly TRBD1 (6 bases). The CDR3 extends over 14 amino acids. Germline CDR1 reads SGHNT; CDR2 reads YYREEE (reference sequence). Trimming stripped 0 bases from V and 5 bases from J, with 12 bases between. CDR3 sequence reads: CASSLAGDMHEQYF. The CDR3 DNA sequence: TGTGCCAGCAGCTTGGCAGGGGACATGCACGAGCAGTACTTC.

This clone has only a few counts. J is TRBJ2-1 and V is TRBV5-4; 7 nucleotides line up with TRBD1. The CDR3 is made up of 14 amino acids. CDR1 SGHNT and CDR2 YYREEE come from the germline V gene (reference sequence). Unmatched junction bases numbered 9, after V lost 3 bases and J lost 9 bases. CDR3 bases: TGTGCCAGCAGCTCGGGACAGTTAGCCAGTGAGCAGTTCTTC. It is translated as CASSSGQLASEQFF.

The chain has TRBV10-3 and TRBJ2-7; weak D call: TRBD1 (6 bases). The CDR3 sequence is 14 residues long. Germline loops: CDR1 ENHRY, CDR2 SYGVKD. V lost 6 bases and J 3 bases, leaving 15 bases between the germline ends. This chain's CDR3 is CAIRSGTLNYEQYF. The DNA of the CDR3 is TGTGCCATCAGGTCCGGGACACTAAACTACGAGCAGTACTTC.

This rearrangement joins TRBV4-1 to TRBJ2-1, with 10 nucleotides matching TRBD2. Germline V gene sequence: CDR1 MGHRA, CDR2 YSYEKL. There are 16 residues in the CDR3. Trimming at V came to 2 bases and at J to 6 bases, leaving 7 bases not matched to a gene. In DNA, the CDR3 is TGCGCCAGCAGCCAATCTAGCGGGAGACCCCTCAATGAGCAGTTCTTC. Translation: CASSQSSGRPLNEQFF.

In DNA form, the CDR3 reads TGCAGCGTATCAGGGGGCCCTGGGGCCAACGTCCTGACTTTC. The encoded protein is CSVSGGPGANVLTF. The rearrangement uses TRBV29-1 and TRBJ2-6; 8 bases are shared with TRBD1. Germline-derived CDR1 and CDR2 are SQVTM and ANQGSEA. The CDR3 contains 14 residues. V lost 6 bases and J lost 2; bases outside the gene matches: 3.

This clone was counted once. The chain employs TRBV2 and TRBJ2-4, with D tentatively TRBD1 (6 bases). Per the germline V gene, CDR1 is SNHLY and CDR2 is FYNNEI. V lost 6 bases and J 8 bases, leaving 11 bases between the germline ends. The CDR3 has 12 amino acids. The CDR3 sequence is CASRIEGDIQYF. The CDR3 coding sequence is TGTGCCAGCAGGATAGAGGGGGACATTCAGTACTTC.

This clone was recorded once. Compared with germline, one end of the junction differs, possibly owing to a read error. The CDR3 coding sequence is TGTGCCAGCAGTGACAGGGGCTCTGGGGCCAACGGCCTGACTTTC. Encoded protein: CASSDRGSGANGLTF. The chain joins TRBV6-4 to TRBJ2-6; a possible D gene is TRBD1 (5 bases). CDR3 length: 15 amino acids. The V gene's germline CDR1 is MRHNA and CDR2 SNTAGT.

V and J are TRBV7-9 and TRBJ1-2, with TRBD1 matching 11 bases. V lost 2 bases, J lost 7 bases, and 6 bases stayed unmatched. CDR3 length equals 15 residues. Per the germline V gene, CDR1 is SEHNR and CDR2 is FQNEAQ (reference sequence). CDR3 nucleotides: TGTGCCAGCAGCTTAATCGTGGGACAGGGGGTTGGCTACACCTTC. Its translation: CASSLIVGQGVGYTF.

This chain connects TRBV2 to TRBJ2-1, with D perhaps TRBD2 (6 bases). Germline assignment: CDR1 SNHLY and CDR2 FYNNEI. The CDR3 contains 15 residues. V was pared by 2 bases and J by 10 bases, with 18 bases between. In DNA, the CDR3 is TGTGCCAGCAGTGAAACCCCCACCGGGCGGGGAGAGCAGTTCTTC. The encoded protein is CASSETPTGRGEQFF.

The rearrangement joins TRBV5-5 to TRBJ2-2; possible D gene TRBD2, 6 bases. Between the trimmed V and J ends, which lost 2 bases and 1 base, there was a span of 9 bases. CDR3 length: 15 amino acids. Germline V gives CDR1 SGHKS, CDR2 YYEKEE (reference sequence). CDR3 nucleotide sequence: TGTGCCAGCAGCTTCGGGCGGGAGAACACCGGGGAGCTGTTTTTT. Encoded protein: CASSFGRENTGELFF. The full variable domain, its missing parts supplied by reference TRBV5-5 and TRBJ2-2, is DAGVTQSPTHLIKTRGQQVTLRCSPISGHKSVSWYQQVLGQGPQFIFQYYEKEERGRGNFPDRFSARQFPNYSSELNVNALLLGDSALYLCASSFGRENTGELFFGEGSRLTVL.

This chain connects TRBV7-8 to TRBJ1-2; D is perhaps TRBD1 (5 bases). With 4 bases removed from V and 5 bases from J, the gap between germline ends came to 20 bases. In germline, CDR1 is SGHVS, CDR2 FQNEAQ. The CDR3 length is 16 residues. The CDR3 nucleotides are TGTGCCAGCAGCTCAACTCCAGGGTTCACCGGGTATGGCTACACCTTC. This codes for CASSSTPGFTGYGYTF.

The rearrangement links TRBV1 to TRBJ1-1. TRBV1 is flagged as a pseudogene. This CDR3 is built from 12 residues. CDR3: CTSSQVGTEAFF. The CDR3 DNA sequence: TGCACCAGCAGCCAAGTCGGGACTGAAGCTTTCTTT.

The chain combines TRBV6-1 with TRBJ2-7; 10 bases match TRBD2. Trimming removed 8 bases from V and 3 bases from J; junction bases left unmatched: 4. This CDR3 has 13 amino acids. CDR1 MNHNS and CDR2 SASEGT come from the germline V gene. CDR3 nucleotide sequence: TGTGCCAGCTTATGGACTAGCGGCTACGAGCAGTACTTC. This encodes CASLWTSGYEQYF.